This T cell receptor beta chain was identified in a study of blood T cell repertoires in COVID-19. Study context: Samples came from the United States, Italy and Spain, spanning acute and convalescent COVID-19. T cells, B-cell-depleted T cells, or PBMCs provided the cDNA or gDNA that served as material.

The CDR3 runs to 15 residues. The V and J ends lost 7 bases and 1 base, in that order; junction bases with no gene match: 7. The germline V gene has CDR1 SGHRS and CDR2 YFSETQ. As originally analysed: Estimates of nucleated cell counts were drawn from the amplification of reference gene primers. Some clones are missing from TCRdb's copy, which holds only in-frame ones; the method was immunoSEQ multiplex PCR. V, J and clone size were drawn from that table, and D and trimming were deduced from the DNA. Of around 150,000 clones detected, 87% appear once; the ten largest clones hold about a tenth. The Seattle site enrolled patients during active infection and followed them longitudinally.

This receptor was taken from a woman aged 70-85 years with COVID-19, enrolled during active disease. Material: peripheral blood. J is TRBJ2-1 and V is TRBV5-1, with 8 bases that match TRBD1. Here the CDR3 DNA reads TGCGCCAGCGGACCCCAGGGGGCTTCCTACAATGAGCAGTTCTTC. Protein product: CASGPQGASYNEQFF.